The rows below give T cell receptor beta chains drawn from one sample of a study of blood T cell repertoires in COVID-19. Libraries were prepared by immunoSEQ multiplex PCR; TCRdb keeps only in-frame clonotypes and omits some of them. The table records about 190,000 clones, less than 85% of them present only once. The sequenced sample consisted of peripheral blood. These receptors came from a man aged 50-59 years who had recovered from COVID-19. Both conserved end residues are part of each CDR3. A D gene is named only where the DNA matches it firmly. Clone size is given for some rows only: seen once, a few or many times, or a class if the clone is expanded.

J gene: TRBJ2-3; clone size: .; V gene: TRBV9; D gene: .; CDR3 protein: CASSRLIDFRTDTQYF; CDR3 DNA: TGTGCCAGCAGCCGACTGATTGATTTCCGCACAGATACGCAGTATTTT
J gene: TRBJ2-1; clone size: .; V gene: TRBV5-1; D gene: TRBD2; CDR3 protein: CASSLGREITEQFF; CDR3 DNA: TGCGCCAGCAGCTTGGGGCGGGAGATTACTGAGCAGTTCTTC
J gene: TRBJ2-7; clone size: .; V gene: TRBV7-2; D gene: .; CDR3 protein: CASSFDTGTPEQYF; CDR3 DNA: TGTGCCAGCAGCTTCGATACCGGGACACCCGAGCAGTACTTC
J gene: TRBJ2-3; clone size: few; V gene: TRBV25-1; D gene: .; CDR3 protein: CASSDSPDTQYF; CDR3 DNA: TGTGCCAGCAGTGACTCTCCAGATACGCAGTATTTT
J gene: TRBJ1-1; clone size: once; V gene: TRBV27; D gene: .; CDR3 protein: CASSFVPNTEAFF; CDR3 DNA: TGTGCCAGCTCATTTGTTCCGAACACTGAAGCTTTCTTT
J gene: TRBJ2-1; clone size: .; V gene: TRBV7-9; D gene: .; CDR3 protein: CASSLVGKVAAQFF; CDR3 DNA: TGTGCCAGCAGCTTAGTGGGGAAGGTAGCGGCGCAGTTCTTC
J gene: TRBJ2-1; clone size: once; V gene: TRBV7-2; D gene: TRBD2; CDR3 protein: CASSLDSSGRDEQFF; CDR3 DNA: TGTGCCAGCAGCTTAGATTCTAGCGGGAGGGATGAGCAGTTCTTC
J gene: TRBJ2-1; clone size: .; V gene: TRBV9; D gene: TRBD2; CDR3 protein: CASSVSGAGPEQFF; CDR3 DNA: TGTGCCAGCAGCGTGAGCGGGGCAGGTCCTGAGCAGTTCTTC
J gene: TRBJ2-3; clone size: .; V gene: TRBV2; D gene: TRBD2; CDR3 protein: CASSDGLAGGRGADTQYF; CDR3 DNA: TGTGCCAGCAGTGATGGGCTAGCGGGAGGCCGGGGTGCAGATACGCAGTATTTT
J gene: TRBJ2-1; clone size: .; V gene: TRBV11-2; D gene: .; CDR3 protein: CASSSGGEQFF; CDR3 DNA: TGTGCCAGCAGCTCCGGAGGTGAGCAGTTCTTC
J gene: TRBJ2-7; clone size: .; V gene: TRBV2; D gene: TRBD1; CDR3 protein: CASSSGQGRVEQYF; CDR3 DNA: TGTGCCAGCAGTAGTGGACAGGGGCGGGTCGAGCAGTACTTC
J gene: TRBJ1-4; clone size: .; V gene: TRBV28; D gene: TRBD1; CDR3 protein: CASSFYRDRAAEKLFF; CDR3 DNA: TGTGCCAGCAGTTTTTATAGGGACAGGGCGGCAGAAAAACTGTTTTTT
J gene: TRBJ2-1; clone size: .; V gene: TRBV29-1; D gene: .; CDR3 protein: CSVESPGMNEQFF; CDR3 DNA: TGCAGCGTTGAAAGTCCGGGAATGAATGAGCAGTTCTTC
J gene: TRBJ2-7; clone size: .; V gene: TRBV7-2; D gene: TRBD1; CDR3 protein: CASSPWTGPGEQYF; CDR3 DNA: TGTGCCAGCAGCCCCTGGACAGGGCCGGGCGAGCAGTACTTC
J gene: TRBJ1-4; clone size: .; V gene: TRBV28; D gene: TRBD1; CDR3 protein: CASSIPQGVGEKLFF; CDR3 DNA: TGTGCCAGCAGTATTCCACAGGGGGTAGGGGAAAAACTGTTTTTT
J gene: TRBJ2-1; clone size: once; V gene: TRBV7-8; D gene: TRBD2; CDR3 protein: CASSLATGGMNNEQFF; CDR3 DNA: TGTGCCAGCAGCTTAGCAACGGGAGGGATGAACAATGAGCAGTTCTTC
J gene: TRBJ2-7; clone size: .; V gene: TRBV4-1; D gene: .; CDR3 protein: CASSHRQGKAYEQYF; CDR3 DNA: TGCGCCAGCAGCCACCGCCAGGGAAAGGCCTACGAGCAGTACTTC
J gene: TRBJ2-5; clone size: .; V gene: TRBV18; D gene: .; CDR3 protein: CASSPFASFGETQYF; CDR3 DNA: TGTGCCAGCTCACCATTTGCTAGCTTCGGAGAGACCCAGTACTTC
J gene: TRBJ2-1; clone size: .; V gene: TRBV28; D gene: .; CDR3 protein: CASSLGHQYNEQFF; CDR3 DNA: TGTGCCAGCAGTTTGGGACACCAATACAATGAGCAGTTCTTC
J gene: TRBJ1-3; clone size: .; V gene: TRBV7-8; D gene: .; CDR3 protein: CASSPDGGYRGNTIYF; CDR3 DNA: TGTGCCAGCAGCCCAGACGGGGGGTACAGAGGAAACACCATATATTTT
J gene: TRBJ2-2; clone size: .; V gene: TRBV4-2; D gene: .; CDR3 protein: CASTLSSPGNTGELFF; CDR3 DNA: TGTGCCAGCACCCTCTCCTCCCCCGGGAACACCGGGGAGCTGTTTTTT
J gene: TRBJ1-6; clone size: .; V gene: TRBV5-5; D gene: .; CDR3 protein: CASRLDQGSSYNSPLHF; CDR3 DNA: TGTGCCAGCCGCCTCGATCAAGGGAGCTCCTATAATTCACCCCTCCACTTT
J gene: TRBJ2-7; clone size: once; V gene: TRBV19; D gene: TRBD1; CDR3 protein: CASSIGAGTGYEQYF; CDR3 DNA: TGTGCCAGTAGTATCGGGGCCGGGACAGGGTACGAGCAGTACTTC
J gene: TRBJ2-3; clone size: .; V gene: TRBV7-9; D gene: .; CDR3 protein: CASSLAVFEDTDTQYF; CDR3 DNA: TGTGCCAGCAGCTTAGCCGTATTTGAGGACACAGATACGCAGTATTTT
J gene: TRBJ2-3; clone size: .; V gene: TRBV5-1; D gene: .; CDR3 protein: CASSLDRPGSTDTQYF; CDR3 DNA: TGCGCCAGCAGCTTGGATAGGCCCGGGAGCACAGATACGCAGTATTTT
J gene: TRBJ1-5; clone size: .; V gene: TRBV3-1/TRBV3-2; D gene: .; CDR3 protein: CASSLGRNQPQHF; CDR3 DNA: TGTGCCAGCAGCCTGGGCCGCAATCAGCCCCAGCATTTT
J gene: TRBJ2-2; clone size: once; V gene: TRBV18; D gene: .; CDR3 protein: CASSQTRAGLSDTGELFF; CDR3 DNA: TGTGCCAGCTCCCAAACCAGAGCAGGGCTCTCGGACACCGGGGAGCTGTTTTTT
J gene: TRBJ2-3; clone size: few; V gene: TRBV7-2; D gene: .; CDR3 protein: CASSSAWASTDTQYF; CDR3 DNA: TGTGCCAGCAGCTCCGCTTGGGCTAGCACAGATACGCAGTATTTT
J gene: TRBJ1-3; clone size: .; V gene: TRBV5-1; D gene: .; CDR3 protein: CASSLEGDTIYF; CDR3 DNA: TGCGCCAGCAGCCTAGAGGGGGACACCATATATTTT
J gene: TRBJ2-1; clone size: .; V gene: TRBV6-1; D gene: TRBD2; CDR3 protein: CASSESLAQNNEQFF; CDR3 DNA: TGTGCCAGCAGTGAATCACTAGCGCAGAACAATGAGCAGTTCTTC
J gene: TRBJ1-4; clone size: .; V gene: TRBV5-4; D gene: .; CDR3 protein: CASSSNRGPQGEKLFF; CDR3 DNA: TGTGCCAGCAGCTCGAACCGGGGACCGCAGGGGGAAAAACTGTTTTTT
J gene: TRBJ2-2; clone size: .; V gene: TRBV10-3; D gene: TRBD2; CDR3 protein: CAIKDSGSTGELFF; CDR3 DNA: TGTGCCATCAAGGATAGCGGGAGTACCGGGGAGCTGTTTTTT
J gene: TRBJ2-1; clone size: .; V gene: TRBV9; D gene: TRBD2; CDR3 protein: CASSEGLAGVNEQFF; CDR3 DNA: TGTGCCAGCAGCGAGGGACTAGCGGGAGTGAATGAGCAGTTCTTC
J gene: TRBJ1-2; clone size: .; V gene: TRBV25-1; D gene: .; CDR3 protein: CASSEGVWGPQRAGYTF; CDR3 DNA: TGTGCCAGCAGTGAAGGAGTTTGGGGGCCTCAAAGGGCTGGCTACACCTTC
J gene: TRBJ2-1; clone size: .; V gene: TRBV4-2; D gene: .; CDR3 protein: CASSQEVQGEDEQFF; CDR3 DNA: TGTGCCAGCAGCCAAGAGGTACAGGGTGAGGATGAGCAGTTCTTC
J gene: TRBJ1-1; clone size: .; V gene: TRBV7-9; D gene: .; CDR3 protein: CASSSPGGNMNTEAFF; CDR3 DNA: TGTGCCAGCAGCTCTCCAGGAGGGAACATGAACACTGAAGCTTTCTTT
J gene: TRBJ2-1; clone size: .; V gene: TRBV11-3; D gene: .; CDR3 protein: CASSLEGTINEQFF; CDR3 DNA: TGTGCCAGCAGCTTAGAAGGGACAATTAATGAGCAGTTCTTC
J gene: TRBJ2-3; clone size: .; V gene: TRBV3-1/TRBV3-2; D gene: TRBD2; CDR3 protein: CASSQDIAGGQSDTQYF; CDR3 DNA: TGTGCCAGCAGCCAAGATATAGCGGGAGGACAATCAGATACGCAGTATTTT
J gene: TRBJ2-7; clone size: .; V gene: TRBV6-5; D gene: .; CDR3 protein: CASSLMRRDEQYF; CDR3 DNA: TGTGCCAGCAGTCTAATGAGGAGGGACGAGCAGTACTTC
J gene: TRBJ2-1; clone size: .; V gene: TRBV5-6; D gene: TRBD2; CDR3 protein: CASSYEGLAGVGEQFF; CDR3 DNA: TGTGCCAGCAGCTATGAGGGACTAGCGGGAGTTGGTGAGCAGTTCTTC
J gene: TRBJ2-3; clone size: few; V gene: TRBV29-1; D gene: TRBD1; CDR3 protein: CSVGQGGTDTQYF; CDR3 DNA: TGCAGCGTTGGACAGGGGGGCACAGATACGCAGTATTTT
J gene: TRBJ1-1; clone size: .; V gene: TRBV21-1; D gene: .; CDR3 protein: CASSKVWQYAMNTEAFF; CDR3 DNA: TGTGCCAGCAGCAAAGTGTGGCAGTACGCCATGAACACTGAAGCTTTCTTT
J gene: TRBJ1-2; clone size: .; V gene: TRBV29-1; D gene: .; CDR3 protein: CSESRGNYGYTF; CDR3 DNA: TGCAGCGAATCTCGAGGGAACTATGGCTACACCTTC
J gene: TRBJ2-3; clone size: .; V gene: TRBV19; D gene: TRBD2; CDR3 protein: CASSVIAGSTDTQYF; CDR3 DNA: TGTGCCAGTAGTGTCATAGCGGGAAGCACAGATACGCAGTATTTT
J gene: TRBJ2-1; clone size: once; V gene: TRBV28; D gene: TRBD2; CDR3 protein: CASSSLPGLAKLNEQFF; CDR3 DNA: TGTGCCAGCAGTTCTTTACCGGGACTAGCGAAGCTCAATGAGCAGTTCTTC
J gene: TRBJ2-5; clone size: .; V gene: TRBV7-2; D gene: .; CDR3 protein: CASSQWTSETQYF; CDR3 DNA: TGTGCCAGCAGCCAGTGGACATCCGAGACCCAGTACTTC
J gene: TRBJ1-5; clone size: .; V gene: TRBV5-1; D gene: TRBD1; CDR3 protein: CASSWNTGGAEPQHF; CDR3 DNA: TGCGCCAGCAGCTGGAACACAGGGGGCGCGGAGCCCCAGCATTTT
J gene: TRBJ1-1; clone size: .; V gene: TRBV19; D gene: .; CDR3 protein: CASSTQGIGTEAFF; CDR3 DNA: TGTGCCAGTAGTACACAGGGTATCGGCACTGAAGCTTTCTTT
J gene: TRBJ1-5; clone size: .; V gene: TRBV6-2/TRBV6-3; D gene: TRBD1; CDR3 protein: CASSWDRVVQPQHF; CDR3 DNA: TGTGCCAGCAGCTGGGACAGGGTGGTACAGCCCCAGCATTTT
J gene: TRBJ2-7; clone size: .; V gene: TRBV6-1; D gene: TRBD1; CDR3 protein: CASSEGTGQVYEQYF; CDR3 DNA: TGTGCCAGCAGTGAAGGGACAGGACAGGTCTACGAGCAGTACTTC
J gene: TRBJ1-1; clone size: .; V gene: TRBV29-1; D gene: .; CDR3 protein: CSVTGLDTEAFF; CDR3 DNA: TGCAGCGTTACAGGACTAGACACTGAAGCTTTCTTT
J gene: TRBJ2-7; clone size: .; V gene: TRBV6-5; D gene: TRBD1; CDR3 protein: CASRKTGVMYEQYF; CDR3 DNA: TGTGCCAGCAGGAAGACAGGGGTAATGTACGAGCAGTACTTC
J gene: TRBJ2-3; clone size: once; V gene: TRBV28; D gene: .; CDR3 protein: CASSSLGGSGTDTQYF; CDR3 DNA: TGTGCCAGCAGTTCGCTCGGGGGATCAGGCACAGATACGCAGTATTTT
J gene: TRBJ2-7; clone size: once; V gene: TRBV9; D gene: TRBD2; CDR3 protein: CASSSRTSGTGYEQYF; CDR3 DNA: TGTGCCAGCAGCTCCCGGACTAGCGGGACTGGCTACGAGCAGTACTTC
J gene: TRBJ1-2; clone size: .; V gene: TRBV19; D gene: TRBD1; CDR3 protein: CASSGTPGTGDGYTF; CDR3 DNA: TGTGCCAGTAGTGGAACTCCCGGGACAGGGGATGGCTACACCTTC
J gene: TRBJ1-6; clone size: .; V gene: TRBV6-6; D gene: TRBD1; CDR3 protein: CAINRGFGSPLHF; CDR3 DNA: TGTGCCATCAACAGGGGATTCGGTTCACCCCTCCACTTT
J gene: TRBJ2-2; clone size: .; V gene: TRBV27; D gene: TRBD2; CDR3 protein: CASSFNGRATGELFF; CDR3 DNA: TGTGCCAGCAGTTTCAACGGGAGGGCCACCGGGGAGCTGTTTTTT
J gene: TRBJ2-1; clone size: .; V gene: TRBV5-4; D gene: TRBD2; CDR3 protein: CASSLEGGRINEQFF; CDR3 DNA: TGTGCCAGCAGCTTGGAAGGCGGGAGGATTAATGAGCAGTTCTTC
J gene: TRBJ2-2; clone size: few; V gene: TRBV7-2; D gene: .; CDR3 protein: CASSWKRNTGELFF; CDR3 DNA: TGTGCCAGCAGCTGGAAGCGGAACACCGGGGAGCTGTTTTTT